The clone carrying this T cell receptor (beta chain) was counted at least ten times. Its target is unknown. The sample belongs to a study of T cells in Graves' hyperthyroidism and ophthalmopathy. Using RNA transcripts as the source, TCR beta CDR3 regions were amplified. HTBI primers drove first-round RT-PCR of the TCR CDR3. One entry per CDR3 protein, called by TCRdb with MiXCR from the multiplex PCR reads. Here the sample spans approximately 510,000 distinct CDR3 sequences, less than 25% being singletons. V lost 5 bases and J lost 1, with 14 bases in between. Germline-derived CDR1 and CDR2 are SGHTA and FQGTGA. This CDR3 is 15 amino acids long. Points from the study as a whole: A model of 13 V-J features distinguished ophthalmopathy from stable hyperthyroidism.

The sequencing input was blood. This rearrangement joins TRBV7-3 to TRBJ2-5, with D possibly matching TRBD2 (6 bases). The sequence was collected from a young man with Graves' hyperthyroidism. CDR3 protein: CASSPSGGFQETQYF. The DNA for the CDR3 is TGTGCCAGCAGCCCTTCTGGGGGGTTCCAAGAGACCCAGTACTTC.